Listed here is a single TCR beta chain. Measured with immunoSEQ multiplex PCR; TCRdb has only the in-frame clones, and not every one. In the table there are 200,000 to 300,000 clones, less than 90% of which are singletons. This specimen belongs to a study of blood T cell repertoires in COVID-19. Overall study context: From the United States, Italy and Spain came samples of acute and convalescent COVID-19.

V lost 0 bases and J lost 0, with 11 bases in between. This CDR3 region has 15 residues. Germline lookup yields CDR1 SQVTM and CDR2 ANQGSEA. The receptor was derived from a young man with active or convalescent COVID-19. The V gene is TRBV29-1, the J gene TRBJ1-2; no clear D. Sequencing was carried out using peripheral blood. CDR3 region: CSVEESTVANYGYTF. CDR3 nucleotides: TGCAGCGTTGAAGAGAGTACAGTTGCTAACTATGGCTACACCTTC. Together with reference TRBV29-1 and TRBJ1-2, the CDR3 gives the full variable domain: SAVISQKPSRDICQRGTSLTIQCQVDSQVTMMFWYRQQPGQSLTLIATANQGSEATYESGFVIDKFPISRPNLTFSTLTVSNMSPEDSSIYLCSVEESTVANYGYTFGSGTRLTVV.